The sequence of this T cell receptor beta chain was determined in a study of graft-versus-host responses after intestinal transplantation. Assay used: immunoSEQ multiplex PCR; TCRdb lists only in-frame clones, some missing. The data contain around 100,000 clones, approximately 93% of them singletons. In the case of this clone: Its antigen is still unknown.

This CDR3 spans 16 amino acids. The germline V gene has CDR1 ENHRY and CDR2 SYGVKD. The V segment lost 8 bases and the J segment 2 bases; nucleotides outside the gene matches: 6. Study findings and constraints: Allografts of patients with graft-donor T cell macrochimerism showed high graft-versus-host to host-versus-graft clone ratios.

Source: unstimulated CD8+ T cells sorted from spleen or lymph node cells, taken before transplant. The sequence was collected from a human donor who was the organ donor for an intestinal transplant. This chain connects TRBV10-3 to TRBJ2-3; 14 bases line up with TRBD2. DNA for the CDR3: TGTGCCATCGGAAGACTAGCGGGAGGGCCCACAGATACGCAGTATTTT. Translated: CAIGRLAGGPTDTQYF.